This T cell receptor (beta chain) was profiled in a study of CD8 T cells in Susac syndrome. Germline V gives CDR1 SNHLY, CDR2 FYNNEI. The V end lost 0 bases, the J end lost 7 bases, and 7 bases lay between the germline ends. CDR3 length: 13 amino acids. TEMRA cells were FACS-enriched, while CD8+ and CD4+ T cells were negatively isolated. RNA totalling roughly 0.5 to 1 ug underwent reverse transcription with random hexamers. TCRdb processed the immunoSEQ multiplex PCR reads anew with MiXCR; each CDR3 protein has one entry. In the table there are approximately 160,000 distinct CDR3 sequences, around 93% of which are singletons.

This receptor was taken from a human donor with multiple sclerosis. The specimen sequenced was CD4+ T cells from PBMCs. The chain recombines TRBV2 with TRBJ2-1; D not resolved. The chain's CDR3 is CASSEALVNEQFF. The CDR3 DNA is TGTGCCAGCAGTGAAGCGCTAGTTAATGAGCAGTTCTTC.